The 9 T cell receptor beta chains presented below share a single source sample, sequenced in a study of cytomegalovirus exposure and HLA in healthy donors (dated by TCRdb to about 2017). Library method: the immunoSEQ multiplex PCR assay. A mixture of 60 forward primers for TCR Vbeta segments and 13 reverse primers for TCR Jbeta segments was used in the multiplex PCR. TCRdb provides this immuneACCESS table in a form limited to in-frame rearrangements. Some clones are lacking; in checked studies, under half of them reflect an unresolved V gene, and why the rest are absent is not known. In this sample the table shows about 200,000 clones, roughly 13% of which occur a single time. The ten largest account for about 8% of the sample. Sequenced material: PBMCs. The receptor set was obtained from a middle-aged man in good health and CMV-seropositive.

The V call is TRBV10-2, the J call TRBJ2-3; 13 positions match TRBD2. Trimming took 6 bases from V and 5 from J; bases not matched to a gene: 8. Per germline, CDR1 WSHSY and CDR2 SAAADI. The length of the CDR3 is 16 residues. The CDR3 reads CASRSTSGGAGDTQYF. CDR3 DNA sequence: TGCGCCAGCAGAAGTACTAGCGGGGGGGCGGGAGATACGCAGTATTTT.

This chain links TRBV4-2 with TRBJ2-1; TRBD2 aligns across 12 bases. The CDR3 sequence is 15 residues long. CDR1 LGHNA and CDR2 YNFKEQ come from the germline V gene. Unmatched junction bases numbered 0, after V lost 2 bases and J lost 4 bases. Here the CDR3 reads CASSQTSGGYNEQFF. CDR3 sequence (DNA): TGTGCCAGCAGCCAAACTAGCGGGGGGTACAATGAGCAGTTCTTC.

This rearrangement joins TRBV28 to TRBJ2-5; TRBD2 matches 8 bases. This CDR3 contains 13 residues. Germline lookup yields CDR1 MDHEN and CDR2 SYDVKM. V lost 11 bases and J lost 5; bases outside the gene matches: 10. The CDR3 region is CALSGGIKETQYF. CDR3 DNA sequence: TGTGCCCTGTCGGGGGGGATAAAGGAGACCCAGTACTTC.

This clone was seen only a few times. This rearrangement joins TRBV7-9 to TRBJ2-1, with 11 bases fitting TRBD2. The CDR3 runs to 14 residues. Trimming at V came to 5 bases and at J to 6 bases, leaving 3 bases not matched to a gene. CDR1 is SEHNR, CDR2 FQNEAQ, per germline (reference sequence). The CDR3 region has the DNA TGTGCCAGCAGCCTGGGACTAGCGGCCAATGAGCAGTTCTTC. This sequence encodes CASSLGLAANEQFF. Together with reference TRBV7-9 and TRBJ2-1, the CDR3 gives the full variable domain: DTGVSQNPRHKITKRGQNVTFRCDPISEHNRLYWYRQTLGQGPEFLTYFQNEAQLEKSRLLSDRFSAERPKGSFSTLEIQRTEQGDSAMYLCASSLGLAANEQFFGPGTRLTVL.

This clone was seen a handful of times. V gene TRBV19 combines with J gene TRBJ1-2; 8 bases are shared with TRBD1. The V gene end was trimmed by 3 bases and the J gene end by 6 bases; junction bases not matched to a gene: 12. Per the germline V gene, CDR1 is LNHDA and CDR2 is SQIVND (reference sequence). The CDR3 loop spans 16 amino acids. The CDR3 here is CASSMFYPPGGHGYTF. CDR3 nucleotide sequence: TGTGCCAGTAGTATGTTCTATCCGCCAGGGGGCCATGGCTACACCTTC.

This clone was counted only a few times. J is TRBJ1-3 and V is TRBV28; tentatively, D is TRBD1 (5 bases). The CDR3 totals 16 residues. V was cut by 7 bases and J by 2 bases, with 18 bases left in between. The germline V gene has CDR1 MDHEN and CDR2 SYDVKM. CDR3 loop: CASTRGWGGTGNTIYF. CDR3 DNA: TGTGCCAGCACCCGAGGTTGGGGGGGTACTGGAAACACCATATATTTT.

The sample holds a few counts of this clone. The V call is TRBV10-3, the J call TRBJ1-2; D call uncertain. This CDR3 is 10 amino acids long. V was trimmed by 6 bases and J by 8 bases, leaving 7 bases between them. Germline values: CDR1 ENHRY, CDR2 SYGVKD. The CDR3: CAIREAGYTF. CDR3 DNA: TGTGCCATCAGAGAGGCGGGCTACACCTTC.

This clone was seen a handful of times. The CDR3 sequence: CASSIGQINEKLFF. The CDR3 coding sequence is TGTGCCAGTAGTATCGGACAGATTAATGAAAAACTGTTTTTT. The V and J genes are TRBV19 and TRBJ1-4; perhaps TRBD1 as D (6 bases). With 3 bases removed from V and 4 bases from J, the gap between germline ends came to 9 bases. CDR3 length: 14 residues. Looked up from germline, CDR1 is LNHDA and CDR2 is SQIVND (reference sequence).

The chain joins TRBV28 to TRBJ2-7; 12 bases line up with TRBD1. V lost 3 bases, J lost 7 bases, and 4 bases stayed unmatched. This CDR3 region has 14 residues. Per the germline V gene, CDR1 is MDHEN and CDR2 is SYDVKM. CDR3 sequence: CASSLGQGAAEQYF. The CDR3 DNA follows: TGTGCCAGCAGTTTGGGACAGGGGGCCGCTGAGCAGTACTTC.